This T cell receptor beta chain derives from a study of human T cells and chemical hapten exposure (TCRdb year 2021). In the study overall: For sensitization, 2% DPC in acetone was applied to a 2 cm by 2 cm area of upper inner arm skin. Patients additionally received weekly therapeutic DPC doses to the scalp throughout the roughly 25-week study period. Patch tests used Finn chambers with 0.01% DPC on the upper back, scored after 6 days by International Contact Dermatitis Research Group standards. The patient cohort, mostly female, included alopecia areata with under or over 50% scalp involvement, alopecia totalis and alopecia universalis. Libraries were combined into a pool for sequencing, and differences in TCR yield between samples came mainly from small differences in library volumes within the pool. The study tracked peripheral blood TCR repertoire changes in vivo during primary and secondary sensitization to the hapten diphenylcyclopropenone (DPC) in alopecia patients. Blood samples were taken from patients before sensitization (week 0) and then at 2, 6 and about 24 weeks after DPC sensitization. For TCR sequencing, blood came from 25 to 30 alopecia patients at anywhere from one to four time points (pre-sensitization, 2, 6 and 24 weeks). Overall study outcomes, separate from this receptor: DPC sensitization did not change how many TCRs were above 1 in 1000 frequency, and no evidence was found of alterations in global repertoire structure. Expanded TCRs formed significantly more large CDR3 similarity clusters than pre-sensitization or healthy control sets, consistent with antigen-driven responses. Because all patients had alopecia, a presumed autoimmune disease, the immune response of the patients might differ from that of healthy individuals. After repeated subsampling, changes were observed in the strength of the expansion versus patch-test correlation and in the threshold at which the correlation became significant. A positive correlation was found between the number of PT1 expanded TCRs and patch test score, with significance reached at thresholds 8, 16 and 32 but not 4.

This clonotype was seen more than once but under ten times. Its antigen remains undetermined. One base away there is no much larger clone; base qualities are not given. Library creation used RACE. TCRdb names NextSeq 500 as the instrument used. Library preparation attached unique molecular identifiers to individual cDNA molecules for quantitative, reproducible TCR counting. Each blood RNA sample was used to sequence both TCR alpha and TCR beta chains. The study's processing was this. The median number of TCRs per sample was over 85,000, ranging from about 23,224 to 690,600. V, J and CDR3 annotation of the TCR reads was performed with the Decombinator software suite. For PS versus PT1 abundance plots, all samples were subsampled to the same number of TCRs (28,000). Expanded TCRs were defined as absent before sensitization and observed at least eight times at the 2-week time point. TCRdb applied fastp at Q25 and MiXCR to the public reads, then kept only in-frame beta chains. Under each unique CDR3 protein, matching rows form one entry showing the most common genes and DNA. None of the V and J calls come from the authors' own analysis; TCRdb made them. A total of approximately 400,000 distinct CDR3 sequences appear in this sample, 5.1% of them only once. The biggest ten clones account for just over 2.5% of the sample.

There are 13 amino acids in the CDR3, from cysteine to phenylalanine inclusive. CDR3 DNA is the only sequence kept; it has 39 bases, read in frame from the first base. V loses 2 bases, J loses 5 bases, and the germline ends lie 9 bases apart. From the germline V gene (reference sequence), CDR1 is WNHNN and CDR2 is SYGVQD. The time point label for this specimen denotes: pre-sensitization, week 0. The treatment or condition label, as the study defines it: therapeutic diphenylcyclopropenone sensitization with weekly scalp DPC. At each patch-test visit, blood was drawn before the patch test was applied. Eligible patients were aged 18 to 70, diagnosed with alopecia, deemed suitable for DPC therapy, and excluded if pregnant. Unfractionated whole blood was collected in Tempus Blood RNA tubes, and total RNA was extracted from that blood.

Sample: whole blood, taken in connection with sensitization to the hapten diphenylcyclopropenone (DPC). The source of this sequence is a woman aged 45-65 years with alopecia areata. Some clones in this sample may be carry-over from other donors' samples. Recombination connected TRBV10-1 to TRBJ2-5; perhaps TRBD2 is the D gene, with 5 bases matching. In nucleotide form, the sequence is TGCGCCAGCAGTGAGGAGGGCTGGGAGACCCAGTACTTC. It codes for CASSEEGWETQYF.